One sample yielded the 26 T cell receptor beta chains listed below, sequenced in a study of shared clonotypes between healthy human individuals. Clones were sequenced by immunoSEQ multiplex PCR, and TCRdb holds only the in-frame ones, with some missing. In the table there are around 450,000 clones, around 79% of which are singletons. Sequenced: PBMCs. The receptors come from a woman aged 40 to 50 in good health. Some clones in this sample may be carry-over from other donors' samples.

The J gene is TRBJ2-1, the V gene TRBV28; 10 bases are shared with TRBD2. The length of the CDR3 is 15 residues. In germline, CDR1 is MDHEN, CDR2 SYDVKM. Trimming at V came to 6 bases and at J to 0 bases, leaving 2 bases not matched to a gene. CDR3 in DNA: TGTGCCAGCAGGGCTAGCGGGAGCTCCTACAATGAGCAGTTCTTC. It translates to CASRASGSSYNEQFF.

This clone was detected only a few times. This CDR3 reads CASSKLAGVTETQYF. The CDR3 bases are TGTGCCAGCAGCAAACTAGCGGGAGTTACGGAGACCCAGTACTTC. The V and J genes are TRBV5-6 and TRBJ2-5; TRBD2 matches 11 bases. The CDR3 spans 15 residues. J lost 5 bases, V lost 4 bases, and 7 bases had no gene match. The V gene's germline CDR1 is SGHDT and CDR2 YYEEEE.

The chain couples TRBV7-8 to TRBJ1-5; D uncertain. Trimming cost V 6 bases and J 5 bases, with 8 bases left between them. Germline CDR1 SGHVS, CDR2 FQNEAQ. This CDR3 comprises 12 residues. DNA for the CDR3: TGTGCCAGCAGTGTCACCGATCAGCCCCAGCATTTT. Translated, it gives CASSVTDQPQHF.

In the case of this clone: The same CDR3 can be traced to other DNA sequences in this sample. This sequence joins TRBV18 and TRBJ2-7; tentative D call: TRBD2 (6 bases). The V and J ends lost 1 base and 2 bases respectively, with 12 bases between them. This CDR3 region has 15 residues. Germline CDR1 is KGHSH and CDR2 is LQKENI. The DNA for the CDR3 is TGTGCCAGCTCACCACTCGCTGGCGGGGCCTACGAGCAGTACTTC. Protein: CASSPLAGGAYEQYF.

The chain links TRBV11-3 to TRBJ2-5; no clear D. The CDR3 covers 14 residues. Germline V gene sequence: CDR1 SGHNT, CDR2 YENEEA. Deletions cut 2 bases from V and 1 base from J, with 8 bases between. In nucleotides, the CDR3 is TGTGCCAGCAGCTTATCTCGCGGCCAAGAGACCCAGTACTTC. As protein: CASSLSRGQETQYF.

This clone showed up just a few times. The chain combines TRBV5-1 with TRBJ2-5; 8 nucleotides align to TRBD2. The end of the DNA fits TRBJ2-7 better, so the J call may be wrong. In germline, CDR1 is SGHRS, CDR2 YFSETQ. The CDR3 is made up of 13 amino acids. This chain's CDR3 is CASSGTSSYEQYF. The DNA for the CDR3 is TGCGCCAGCAGCGGGACTAGTAGCTACGAGCAGTACTTC.

The chain couples TRBV5-4 to TRBJ1-2; TRBD1 aligns across 8 bases. The CDR3 totals 13 residues. V lost 5 bases, J lost 8 bases, and 8 bases stayed unmatched. Germline assignment: CDR1 SGHNT and CDR2 YYREEE (reference sequence). The CDR3 nucleotides read TGTGCCAGCAGTGGACAGGGTTTAGGGGGCTACACCTTC. It specifies CASSGQGLGGYTF.

The genes are TRBV5-1 and TRBJ2-2; perhaps TRBD2 as D (5 bases). Germline lookup yields CDR1 SGHRS and CDR2 YFSETQ. The V end lost 4 bases, the J end lost 5 bases, and 12 bases lay between the germline ends. CDR3 length: 14 amino acids. CDR3 nucleotide sequence: TGCGCCAGCAGCGAGGAAGCGGAGACCGGGGAGCTGTTTTTT. Translation gives CASSEEAETGELFF.

This clone was detected only once. V is TRBV12-2 and J is TRBJ2-1; the table names TRBD1, a call not compared with the DNA. TRBV12-2 is termed a pseudogene. CDR3 length: 12 amino acids. CDR3 DNA sequence: TGTGCAAGTCGCGGACAGGGCAATGAGCAGTTCTTC. It is translated as CASRGQGNEQFF.

This sequence joins TRBV4-2 and TRBJ2-5; 10 bases agree with TRBD2. The J call may be faulty, since TRBJ2-7 better matches the DNA end. Looked up from germline, CDR1 is LGHNA and CDR2 is YNFKEQ. The CDR3 consists of 16 residues. The CDR3 region has the DNA TGTGCCAGCAGCCAAGAAGTTAGCGGGAGGAAGTACGAGCAGTACTTC. Translating it yields CASSQEVSGRKYEQYF.

The CDR3 is CASSPPGRGETQYF. CDR3 DNA: TGCGCCAGCAGCCCACCGGGCCGGGGAGAGACCCAGTACTTC. This sequence joins TRBV4-1 and TRBJ2-5; the D gene is possibly TRBD2 (5 bases). V was shortened by 4 bases and J by 4 bases, with 13 bases between the two germline ends. The CDR3 has 14 residues. Germline V gives CDR1 MGHRA, CDR2 YSYEKL.

The V gene is TRBV6-5, the J gene TRBJ2-2; D is undetermined. Between the trimmed V and J ends, which lost 4 bases and 6 bases, there was a span of 9 bases. The CDR3 is 13 residues long. The germline gives CDR1 MNHEY, CDR2 SVGAGI. The CDR3 loop reads CASSWTQSGELFF. Here the CDR3 DNA reads TGTGCCAGCAGTTGGACCCAGTCCGGGGAGCTGTTTTTT.

The chain has TRBV7-9 and TRBJ1-1; the D is unclear. Germline CDR1 and CDR2: SEHNR and FQNEAQ (reference sequence). The CDR3 has 15 amino acids. V lost 1 base and J lost 0, with 9 bases in between. The CDR3 sequence: CASSLEGQMNTEAFF. For the CDR3, the DNA is TGTGCCAGCAGCTTAGAAGGGCAGATGAACACTGAAGCTTTCTTT.

This rearrangement joins TRBV4-2 to TRBJ2-7, with TRBD2 as a possible D gene (6 bases). This CDR3 comprises 14 residues. Germline CDR1 LGHNA, CDR2 YNFKEQ. The V end was cut by 3 bases, the J end by 1 base, with 10 bases between. The CDR3 loop is CASSQSGPSYEQYF. DNA of the CDR3: TGTGCCAGCAGCCAGAGCGGGCCATCCTACGAGCAGTACTTC.

This chain uses TRBV5-4 with TRBJ1-1, with a possible D match to TRBD1 (6 bases). The CDR3 sequence is 14 residues long. V lost 2 bases and J 5 bases, leaving 13 bases between the germline ends. The germline V gene encodes CDR1 SGHNT and CDR2 YYREEE (reference sequence). CDR3 DNA: TGTGCCAGCAGCTTCAGGGGAGGTGGGACTGAAGCTTTCTTT. Protein sequence: CASSFRGGGTEAFF.

In its sample, this clone was seen a few times. The chain joins TRBV5-4 to TRBJ1-5; TRBD1 is a possible D gene (6 bases). The CDR3 loop spans 14 amino acids. Germline CDR1 and CDR2: SGHNT and YYREEE (reference sequence). The V gene lost 0 bases and the J gene lost 5 bases, with 9 bases spanning the gap. The CDR3 sequence: CASSLVGGDQPQHF. The DNA for the CDR3 is TGTGCCAGCAGCTTGGTAGGGGGGGATCAGCCCCAGCATTTT.

This clone has a handful of counts. The chain employs TRBV19 and TRBJ1-1; D is unclear. With 4 bases removed from V and 3 bases from J, the gap between germline ends came to 6 bases. CDR1 is LNHDA, CDR2 SQIVND, per germline (reference sequence). This CDR3 spans 12 amino acids. CDR3 sequence: CASSNRDTEAFF. DNA for the CDR3: TGTGCCAGTAGTAACCGTGACACTGAAGCTTTCTTT.

The chain recombines TRBV9 with TRBJ1-1; 8 nucleotides agree with TRBD1. The trim removed 2 bases at V and 4 bases at J, leaving 10 bases unmatched. In germline, CDR1 is SGDLS, CDR2 YYNGEE. This CDR3 has 16 amino acids. CDR3 bases: TGTGCCAGCAGCGTTTCCGGTAACAGGGGGAGCACTGAAGCTTTCTTT. It yields the protein CASSVSGNRGSTEAFF.

The chain uses TRBV28 and TRBJ1-5; D perhaps matches TRBD1 (6 bases). The CDR3 runs 16 residues. Germline CDR1 and CDR2: MDHEN and SYDVKM. Trimming shortened V by 3 bases and J by 7 bases, and 19 bases separated the two germline ends. Here the CDR3 reads CASSFALGGAGQPQHF. The CDR3 DNA sequence: TGTGCCAGCAGTTTCGCCCTAGGGGGGGCAGGACAGCCCCAGCATTTT.

A word on this clone: Since a much larger clone is just one base distant, this may be a read error. The chain joins TRBV10-2 to TRBJ2-3, with 8 bases fitting TRBD2. V dropped 6 bases and J dropped 0; count of bases not matched to a gene: 8. Looked up from germline, CDR1 is WSHSY and CDR2 is SAAADI. This CDR3 spans 16 amino acids. DNA for the CDR3: TGCGCCAGCAGCCCGGGGGGGGACGGGAGCACAGATACGCAGTATTTT. Its translation is CASSPGGDGSTDTQYF.

This chain connects TRBV18 to TRBJ2-7; no firm D call. Germline V gives CDR1 KGHSH, CDR2 LQKENI. The length of the CDR3 is 14 residues. V was cut by 3 bases and J by 2 bases, with 11 bases left in between. CDR3 nucleotide sequence: TGTGCCAGCTCACCGCCGACATTAACCTACGAGCAGTACTTC. Translated, it gives CASSPPTLTYEQYF. The whole variable domain, remainder taken from reference TRBV18 and TRBJ2-7, is NAGVMQNPRHLVRRRGQEARLRCSPMKGHSHVYWYRQLPEEGLKFMVYLQKENIIDESGMPKERFSAEFPKEGPSILRIQQVVRGDSAAYFCASSPPTLTYEQYFGPGTRLTVT.

The chain recombines TRBV4-1 with TRBJ2-7; D may be TRBD1 or TRBD2 (6 bases each). Germline CDR1 MGHRA, CDR2 YSYEKL. Deletions cut 0 bases from V and 2 bases from J, with 17 bases between. The CDR3 is made up of 17 amino acids. In DNA form, the CDR3 reads TGCGCCAGCAGCCAAGATAGGGGGGAAGGGGCTCCCTACGAGCAGTACTTC. As protein: CASSQDRGEGAPYEQYF.

The chain links TRBV7-2 to TRBJ2-7; 9 nucleotides align to TRBD2. With 5 bases clipped from V and 3 bases from J, the junction kept 14 bases outside the gene matches. The germline V gene encodes CDR1 SGHTA and CDR2 FQGNSA. The CDR3 runs to 17 residues. In DNA form, the CDR3 reads TGTGCCAGCAGCGAGGTTAGCGGGAGAATGTTAGGCTACGAGCAGTACTTC. Residues: CASSEVSGRMLGYEQYF.

The V and J genes are TRBV27 and TRBJ2-6; 9 nucleotides align to TRBD2. Germline CDR1 reads MNHEY; CDR2 reads SMNVEV (reference sequence). The J segment lost 0 bases and the V segment lost 5 bases, leaving 5 bases of the junction unmatched. The CDR3 has 17 residues. CDR3 residues: CASSRLADPSGANVLTF. CDR3 DNA sequence: TGTGCCAGCAGTAGACTAGCGGACCCCTCTGGGGCCAACGTCCTGACTTTC. The full variable domain, its missing parts supplied by reference TRBV27 and TRBJ2-6, is EAQVTQNPRYLITVTGKKLTVTCSQNMNHEYMSWYRQDPGLGLRQIYYSMNVEVTDKGDVPEGYKVSRKEKRNFPLILESPSPNQTSLYFCASSRLADPSGANVLTFGAGSRLTVL.

This clone was detected many times. The chain couples TRBV13 to TRBJ2-3; TRBD2 is a possible D gene (5 bases). Germline loops: CDR1 PRHDT, CDR2 FYEKMQ (reference sequence). The CDR3 has 16 residues. V dropped 3 bases and J dropped 6 bases, with 19 bases sitting between them. This chain's CDR3 is CASSFMGEPLSDTQYF. In DNA form, the CDR3 reads TGTGCCAGCAGCTTCATGGGAGAACCCCTCTCCGATACGCAGTATTTT.

This sequence joins TRBV28 and TRBJ1-2; tentatively, D is TRBD1 (5 bases). There are 15 residues in the CDR3. In germline, CDR1 is MDHEN, CDR2 SYDVKM. V lost 1 base to trimming and J lost 9 bases, with 18 bases between them. This CDR3 reads CASSLLAGQERSYTF. Written as DNA, the CDR3 is TGTGCCAGCAGTTTATTAGCGGGGCAGGAGAGGAGCTACACCTTC.